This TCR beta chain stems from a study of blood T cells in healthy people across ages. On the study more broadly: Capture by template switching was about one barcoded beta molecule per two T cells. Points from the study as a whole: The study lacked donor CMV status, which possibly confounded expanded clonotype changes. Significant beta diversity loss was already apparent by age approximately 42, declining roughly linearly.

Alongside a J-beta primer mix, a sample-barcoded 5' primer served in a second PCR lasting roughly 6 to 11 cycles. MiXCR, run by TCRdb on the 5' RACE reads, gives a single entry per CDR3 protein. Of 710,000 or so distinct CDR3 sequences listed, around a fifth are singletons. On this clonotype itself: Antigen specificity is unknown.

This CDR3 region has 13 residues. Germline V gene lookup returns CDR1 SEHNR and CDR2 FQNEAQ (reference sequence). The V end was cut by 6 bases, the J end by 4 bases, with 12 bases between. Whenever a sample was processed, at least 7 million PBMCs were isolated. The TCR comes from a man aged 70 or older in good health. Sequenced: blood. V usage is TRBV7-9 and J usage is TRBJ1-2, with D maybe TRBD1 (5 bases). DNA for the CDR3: TGTGCCAGCAGTTCCGGGACCCGCTATGGCTACACCTTC. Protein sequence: CASSSGTRYGYTF. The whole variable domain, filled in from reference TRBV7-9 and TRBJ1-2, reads DTGVSQNPRHKITKRGQNVTFRCDPISEHNRLYWYRQTLGQGPEFLTYFQNEAQLEKSRLLSDRFSAERPKGSFSTLEIQRTEQGDSAMYLCASSSGTRYGYTFGSGTRLTVV.